This T cell receptor beta chain was identified in a study of PD-1 blockade in mismatch repair-deficient tumors (dated by TCRdb to the late 2010s). As for the study more broadly: Between late 2013 and late 2016, the trial enrolled roughly 80 consecutive patients with more than nine types of mismatch repair-deficient cancer, all of whom had received prior treatment and were progressing. Tumor-associated T cell clones in the peripheral blood of patients responding to PD-1 blockade were tracked using deep sequencing of TCR CDR3 regions.

The full study reports these points: After pembrolizumab, tumor-resident clones, which were often undetectable in blood before treatment, expanded rapidly and then contracted, generally ahead of radiologic responses.

About this clone: Its antigen target is currently unknown. No quality values exist for individual bases; no much larger clone is one base distant.

Library preparation was by the immunoSEQ multiplex PCR assay. Imported from immuneACCESS, the table was reduced by TCRdb to in-frame sequences with V and J called. These copies leave out some clones; in studies compared against another copy, an unresolved V gene accounts for under half, and the cause of the remainder is not known. This sample lists 120,000 or so clones; 86% were detected once. Roughly 14% of the sample is held by the ten biggest clonotypes. Taken from the germline V gene, the CDR1 and CDR2 loops are SGHNT and YENEEA. CDR3 length: 16 amino acids, cysteine to phenylalanine. Left in the record is the CDR3 DNA by itself, 48 bases read in frame from the first base. Between the V and J ends, shortened by 3 bases and 1 base respectively, the junction contains 15 bases. For every enrolled patient, mismatch repair deficiency was confirmed by either polymerase chain reaction or immunohistochemistry. TCR sequencing was performed for a few patients who responded to pembrolizumab therapy. The phase II trial prospectively evaluated PD-1 blockade with pembrolizumab in advanced mismatch repair-deficient cancers, independent of tissue of origin. Peripheral blood T cell samples were collected serially, before PD-1 blockade began and at several time points afterward. Blood sampling times were reported as weeks after the first pembrolizumab dose.

Sequences were derived from peripheral blood, sampled 44 weeks after starting pembrolizumab. The source of this sequence is an adult with mismatch repair-deficient cancer. Here the chain combines TRBV11-3 and TRBJ1-1, with no D gene named confidently. The DNA is TGTGCCAGCAGCTTGGAAGGGCGGGGATCGAACACTGAAGCTTTCTTT. Its translation reads: CASSLEGRGSNTEAFF.